The source of this TCR beta chain is a study of CD8+ T cells in alopecia areata. Study at large: Treated patients were dosed with oral tofacitinib, taking 5 to 10 mg twice daily.

Patients with alopecia areata provided lesional scalp punch biopsies as well as peripheral blood. Study outcomes and limitations: Higher clonality than in normal scalp was seen in lesional scalp, especially alopecia totalis/universalis. Sequenced scalp T cells also include alphabeta T cells resident in normal skin.

CDR1 is SQVTM and CDR2 is ANQGSEA in the germline V gene. CDR3 size: 13 residues. Trimming pared 4 bases from V and 1 base from J, leaving 8 bases between. RNA extraction was followed by reverse transcription into cDNA, which acted as the sequencing template. Sequencing used immunoSEQ multiplex PCR; TCRdb keeps in-frame clones, though not all of them. The sample lists 140,000 to 150,000 clones; roughly 44% were seen once. This clone was detected once. What it binds is unknown. This CDR3 is also generated by other DNA sequences in the sample. The TCR comes from a human donor with alopecia areata. The sample comprised CD4+ T cells sorted from blood. The rearrangement uses TRBV29-1 and TRBJ1-5; D is unresolved. CDR3 region: CSVAGGSNQPQHF. The CDR3 DNA follows: TGCAGCGTTGCCGGTGGGAGCAATCAGCCCCAGCATTTT.